These 21 T cell receptor beta chains originate from one sample sequenced in a study of graft-versus-host responses after intestinal transplantation. Method: immunoSEQ multiplex PCR; TCRdb's copy keeps in-frame clones and lacks some. The sample holds 20,000 to 30,000 clones, approximately 82% seen once. Sequences were derived from PBMCs, sampled 27 to 29 days after intestinal transplant. The receptors were sampled from a human patient who received an intestinal transplant, so some T cells may come from the graft donor.

This chain uses TRBV2 with TRBJ1-6; 7 bases are shared with TRBD1. The CDR3 totals 14 residues. The germline CDR1 and CDR2 sequences are SNHLY and FYNNEI. The trim removed 2 bases at V and 8 bases at J, leaving 3 bases unmatched. CDR3 loop: CASSEFQGDSPLHF. CDR3 DNA sequence: TGTGCCAGCAGTGAATTTCAGGGGGATTCACCCCTCCACTTT.

The chain couples TRBV10-3 to TRBJ2-5; the match to TRBD1 covers 10 bases. This CDR3 has 15 residues. Germline CDR1 ENHRY, CDR2 SYGVKD. V lost 2 bases to trimming and J lost 5 bases; unmatched junction nucleotides: 5. CDR3 amino acids: CAISEDRGRGETQYF. DNA for the CDR3: TGTGCCATCAGTGAGGACAGGGGGCGTGGGGAGACCCAGTACTTC.

This rearrangement joins TRBV19 to TRBJ1-1; TRBD1 might be the D (5 bases). Germline CDR1 LNHDA, CDR2 SQIVND (reference sequence). Trimming pared 4 bases from V and 0 bases from J, leaving 15 bases between. This CDR3 contains 16 residues. CDR3 DNA: TGTGCCAGTAGTACCCCCCTGAGAGGGGTGAACACTGAAGCTTTCTTT. Translation: CASSTPLRGVNTEAFF.

This clone is a singleton in its sample. At one of its ends the junction is not consistent with the germline gene, which may arise from a read error. The CDR3 region has the DNA TGTGCCAGTAGTCTAAGACAGGGATCCTACGAGCGGTACTTC. Residues: CASSLRQGSYERYF. This chain uses TRBV19 with TRBJ2-7, with 7 bases lining up with TRBD1. The V gene's germline CDR1 is LNHDA and CDR2 SQIVND (reference sequence). CDR3 size: 14 residues. Full variable domain (remainder filled in from reference TRBV19 and TRBJ2-7): DGGITQSPKYLFRKEGQNVTLSCEQNLNHDAMYWYRQDPGQGLRLIYYSQIVNDFQKGDIAEGYSVSREKKESFPLTVTSAQKNPTAFYLCASSLRQGSYERYFGPGTRLTVT.

The chain links TRBV28 to TRBJ1-5, with D unclear. CDR1 is MDHEN and CDR2 is SYDVKM in the germline V gene. The CDR3 spans 15 residues. Deletions cut 6 bases from V and 0 bases from J, with 12 bases between. CDR3 amino acids: CASRWGGYSNQPQHF. Here the CDR3 DNA reads TGTGCCAGCAGATGGGGAGGGTATAGCAATCAGCCCCAGCATTTT.

The rearrangement joins TRBV28 to TRBJ1-5; 12 nucleotides match TRBD1. The CDR3 covers 16 residues. J was trimmed by 3 bases and V by 6 bases; bases with no gene match: 6. CDR1 and CDR2 from the germline V gene are MDHEN and SYDVKM. The CDR3 loop reads CASRGTGGALNQPQHF. For the CDR3, the DNA is TGTGCCAGCAGAGGGACAGGGGGCGCCCTCAATCAGCCCCAGCATTTT.

The gene calls are TRBV7-9 and TRBJ1-1; the match to TRBD1 covers 9 bases. The CDR3 loop spans 16 amino acids. In germline, CDR1 is SEHNR, CDR2 FQNEAQ (reference sequence). With V trimmed by 5 bases and J by 4 bases, 11 bases remained unmatched. CDR3 coding DNA: TGTGCCAGCAGCGCTCTCGGGACAGGGCCCCCCACTGAAGCTTTCTTT. Protein: CASSALGTGPPTEAFF.

The chain joins TRBV4-1 to TRBJ2-1; 9 bases are a match to TRBD2. CDR3 length: 16 residues. Germline CDR1 is MGHRA and CDR2 is YSYEKL. With V trimmed by 2 bases and J by 5 bases, 7 bases remained unmatched. CDR3 amino acids: CASSQNSGRGHNEQFF. The CDR3 DNA reads as TGCGCCAGCAGCCAAAATAGCGGGAGAGGGCACAATGAGCAGTTCTTC.

The V call is TRBV4-1, the J call TRBJ2-7, with TRBD1 matching over 7 bases. Germline-derived CDR1 and CDR2 are MGHRA and YSYEKL. V shed 1 base and J 0 bases; nucleotides not matched to a gene: 3. The CDR3 consists of 15 residues. The CDR3 sequence: CASSQGDRDSYEQYF. In DNA form, the CDR3 reads TGCGCCAGCAGCCAAGGAGACAGGGACTCCTACGAGCAGTACTTC.

The rearrangement joins TRBV7-2 to TRBJ2-2, with D unresolved. Trimming removed 1 base from V and 4 bases from J, with 16 bases in between. This CDR3 spans 17 amino acids. In germline, CDR1 is SGHTA, CDR2 FQGNSA. CDR3: CASSLGVGRSFTGELFF. CDR3 DNA: TGTGCCAGCAGCTTAGGGGTAGGGCGGTCCTTCACCGGGGAGCTGTTTTTT.

The gene calls are TRBV11-3 and TRBJ1-2; the D is unclear. This CDR3 contains 15 residues. The germline V gene encodes CDR1 SGHNT and CDR2 YENEEA. The germline V and J ends were trimmed by 4 bases and 7 bases, with 19 bases remaining between them. CDR3 coding DNA: TGTGCCAGCAGCTCCCCGAGAGGGCCACTGCGTGGCTACACCTTC. Its translation is CASSSPRGPLRGYTF.

This chain links TRBV9 with TRBJ2-5; 10 bases fit TRBD2. After removal of 0 bases from V and 4 bases from J, the junction contained 9 bases not matched to a gene. Germline V lookup: CDR1 SGDLS, CDR2 YYNGEE. The CDR3 spans 17 residues. CDR3 loop: CASSVVDLAGDRETQYF. The CDR3 bases are TGTGCCAGCAGCGTAGTTGACCTAGCGGGAGACAGAGAGACCCAGTACTTC. The entire variable domain, with the rest obtained from reference TRBV9 and TRBJ2-5, is as follows: DSGVTQTPKHLITATGQRVTLRCSPRSGDLSVYWYQQSLDQGLQFLIQYYNGEERAKGNILERFSAQQFPDLHSELNLSSLELGDSALYFCASSVVDLAGDRETQYFGPGTRLLVL.

This clone has just a few counts. This rearrangement joins TRBV10-1 to TRBJ2-7, with a possible D match to TRBD2 (6 bases). Trimming left V 3 bases short and J 3 bases short, with 9 bases between. The CDR3 has 13 amino acids. Germline V lookup: CDR1 WNHNN, CDR2 SYGVQD (reference sequence). The CDR3 bases are TGCGCCAGCAGTGAATCCGGGGGCTACGAGCAGTACTTC. Translated, it gives CASSESGGYEQYF.

V gene TRBV4-1 combines with J gene TRBJ2-3, with D maybe TRBD1 (5 bases). The CDR3 runs to 18 residues. CDR1 and CDR2 from the germline V gene are MGHRA and YSYEKL. Trimming cost V 4 bases and J 4 bases, with 24 bases left between them. In DNA form, the CDR3 reads TGCGCCAGCAGCCCGAAGGGGCCTCCCCTTTGGTTCCCAGATACGCAGTATTTT. It is translated as CASSPKGPPLWFPDTQYF.

V is TRBV6-5 and J is TRBJ2-5; no reliable D call. Germline CDR1 reads MNHEY; CDR2 reads SVGAGI. Trimming stripped 0 bases from V and 4 bases from J, with 9 bases between. This CDR3 has 14 residues. CDR3 residues: CASSYSSQSETQYF. The CDR3 bases are TGTGCCAGCAGTTACTCGAGTCAGTCAGAGACCCAGTACTTC.

The V gene is TRBV19, the J gene TRBJ2-5, with 7 positions matching TRBD2. The assigned J gene may be wrong: the sequence end matches TRBJ2-7 better. The CDR3 is 16 amino acids. The germline V gene has CDR1 LNHDA and CDR2 SQIVND (reference sequence). CDR3 nucleotides: TGTGCCAGTAGTATAGATGCGGGACTAATGATCTACGAGCAGTACTTC. Translation gives CASSIDAGLMIYEQYF.

The chain couples TRBV5-1 to TRBJ2-3; 10 nucleotides match TRBD2. V lost 4 bases to trimming and J lost 1 base; unmatched junction nucleotides: 12. The CDR3 spans 18 residues. CDR1 is SGHRS and CDR2 is YFSETQ in the germline V gene. In DNA, the CDR3 is TGCGCCAGCAGCCTAGAGCTAGCGGGAGTCTGGGGCACAGATACGCAGTATTTT. Protein sequence: CASSLELAGVWGTDTQYF.

This rearrangement joins TRBV5-1 to TRBJ1-5; TRBD1 matches at 7 bases. This CDR3 is 15 amino acids long. The germline V gene has CDR1 SGHRS and CDR2 YFSETQ. Trimming removed 4 bases from V and 9 bases from J; junction bases left unmatched: 13. The CDR3 bases are TGCGCCAGCAGCCCGTGGGACAGTTCGGTGGGGCCCCAGCATTTT. Encoded protein: CASSPWDSSVGPQHF. Full variable domain (missing parts from reference TRBV5-1 and TRBJ1-5): KAGVTQTPRYLIKTRGQQVTLSCSPISGHRSVSWYQQTPGQGLQFLFEYFSETQRNKGNFPGRFSGRQFSNSRSEMNVSTLELGDSALYLCASSPWDSSVGPQHFGDGTRLSIL.

The chain combines TRBV6-5 with TRBJ2-1; D unclear. Germline-derived CDR1 and CDR2 are MNHEY and SVGAGI. V shed 2 bases and J shed 9 bases, with 17 bases lying between them. CDR3 size: 15 residues. The chain's CDR3 is CASSYGQPPTGEQFF. Written as DNA, the CDR3 is TGTGCCAGCAGTTACGGTCAGCCCCCTACGGGTGAGCAGTTCTTC.

The chain is built from TRBV14 and TRBJ2-7, with TRBD1 matching 7 bases. The V gene end was trimmed by 1 base and the J gene end by 5 bases; junction bases not matched to a gene: 11. Germline V gene lookup returns CDR1 SGHDN and CDR2 FVKESK. CDR3 length equals 16 residues. CDR3 DNA: TGTGCCAGCAGCCAAGGTCCAGGGGGATATTCTAACGAGCAGTACTTC. Translating gives CASSQGPGGYSNEQYF.

This chain joins TRBV5-1 and TRBJ2-3; D call uncertain. Trimming pared 0 bases from V and 2 bases from J, leaving 10 bases between. This CDR3 has 15 residues. Germline V gene data show CDR1 as SGHRS and CDR2 as YFSETQ. The CDR3 DNA reads TGCGCCAGCAGCTTGGCATCTCGTAACACAGATACGCAGTATTTT. Translated: CASSLASRNTDTQYF.